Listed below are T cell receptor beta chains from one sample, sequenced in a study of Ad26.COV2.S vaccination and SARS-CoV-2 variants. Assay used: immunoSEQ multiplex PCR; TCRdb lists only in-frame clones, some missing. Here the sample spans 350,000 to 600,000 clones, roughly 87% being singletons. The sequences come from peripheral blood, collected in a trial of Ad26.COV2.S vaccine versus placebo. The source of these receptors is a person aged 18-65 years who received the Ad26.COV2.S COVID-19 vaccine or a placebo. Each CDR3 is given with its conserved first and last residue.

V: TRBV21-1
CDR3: CASSNAGEAEAFF

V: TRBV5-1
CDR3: CASSLTFDRLDTQYF

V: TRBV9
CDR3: CASSVQNFDTQYF

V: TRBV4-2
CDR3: CASSQAAGTTNEKLFF

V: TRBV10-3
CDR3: CAISRGGAVGETQYF

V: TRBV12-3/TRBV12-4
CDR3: CASSYLTARELFF

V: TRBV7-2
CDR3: CASSLAFVLSGTRDGEQYF

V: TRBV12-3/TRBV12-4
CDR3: CASSLRVDEQFF

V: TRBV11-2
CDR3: CASSSLRGAGEKLFF

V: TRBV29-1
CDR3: CSVMGGLNTEAFF

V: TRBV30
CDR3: CAWSVGQGNEQFF

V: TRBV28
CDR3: CASRSTPNEKLFF

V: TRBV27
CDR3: CASCFSNRAGGYTF

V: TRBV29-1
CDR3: CSVATGGPEDTQYF

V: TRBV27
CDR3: CASSFKGDGTDTQYF

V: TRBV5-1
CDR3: CASSPRSRGAHSSYEQYF

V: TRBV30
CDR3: CAGGAARGYTF

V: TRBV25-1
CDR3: CASSELWEAGNEKLFF

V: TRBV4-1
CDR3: CASSHPTGTGSSYEQYF

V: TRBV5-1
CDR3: CASSSGWTGPGDEQYF

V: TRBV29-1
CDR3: CSAEKDTNTGELFF

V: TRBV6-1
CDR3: CASSEAGPQPQHF